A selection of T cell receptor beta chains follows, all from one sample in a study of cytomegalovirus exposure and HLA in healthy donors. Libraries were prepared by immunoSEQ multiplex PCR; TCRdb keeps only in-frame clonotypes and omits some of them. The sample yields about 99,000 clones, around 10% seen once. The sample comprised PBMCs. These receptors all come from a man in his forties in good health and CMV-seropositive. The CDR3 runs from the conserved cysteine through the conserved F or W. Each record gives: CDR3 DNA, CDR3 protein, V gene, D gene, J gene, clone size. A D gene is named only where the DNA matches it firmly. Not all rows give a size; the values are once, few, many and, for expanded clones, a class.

CDR3nt: TGTGCCAGCAGTGGGCTAGGGGGTGGAAACACCATATATTTT
CDR3aa: CASSGLGGGNTIYF
v_gene: TRBV6-1
d_gene: NA
j_gene: TRBJ1-3
abundance: few

CDR3nt: TGTGCCAGCAGCCCGAGAGGGGTAGCGGGAACGCCAAAGAAAGAGACCCAGTACTTC
CDR3aa: CASSPRGVAGTPKKETQYF
v_gene: TRBV7-6
d_gene: TRBD2
j_gene: TRBJ2-5
abundance: few

CDR3nt: TGTGCCAGCTCACCAAAGGGGTGTCCCTACGAGCAGTACTTC
CDR3aa: CASSPKGCPYEQYF
v_gene: TRBV18
d_gene: NA
j_gene: TRBJ2-7
abundance: NA

CDR3nt: TGTGCCAGCAGCGTAAGCGGGAGTCCCCTCGAGCAGTACTTC
CDR3aa: CASSVSGSPLEQYF
v_gene: TRBV9
d_gene: TRBD2
j_gene: TRBJ2-7
abundance: few

CDR3nt: TGCGCCAGCAGCCAAGGCTTGGGAGATGCGAGGAACACTGAAGCTTTCTTT
CDR3aa: CASSQGLGDARNTEAFF
v_gene: TRBV4-1
d_gene: NA
j_gene: TRBJ1-1
abundance: few

CDR3nt: TGTGCAAGTCGCTTGAGGGGACAGGGGGCCGTTTACGAGCAGTACTTC
CDR3aa: CASRLRGQGAVYEQYF
v_gene: TRBV12-2
d_gene: NA
j_gene: TRBJ2-7
abundance: few

CDR3nt: TGTGCCAGCAGCCAAGCAAACAGGGTCCAGGGCAATCAGCCCCAGCATTTT
CDR3aa: CASSQANRVQGNQPQHF
v_gene: TRBV4-2
d_gene: NA
j_gene: TRBJ1-5
abundance: NA

CDR3nt: TGTGCCAGCAGCGTAGAAGCGGGGCAAGAGACCCAGTACTTC
CDR3aa: CASSVEAGQETQYF
v_gene: TRBV9
d_gene: TRBD2
j_gene: TRBJ2-5
abundance: NA

CDR3nt: TGTGCCAGCAGCTTAGGCGGCGGGTCCCAAGAGACCCAGTACTTC
CDR3aa: CASSLGGGSQETQYF
v_gene: TRBV7-6
d_gene: NA
j_gene: TRBJ2-5
abundance: NA

CDR3nt: TGTGCCAGCAGCCTGGGACAGGGGGCCTACGAGCAGTACTTC
CDR3aa: CASSLGQGAYEQYF
v_gene: TRBV11-2
d_gene: TRBD1
j_gene: TRBJ2-7
abundance: NA

CDR3nt: TGTGCCACCAGCAGGGGGCCGGGACAGGGTGTCCCTGGGGCCAACGTCCTGACTTTC
CDR3aa: CATSRGPGQGVPGANVLTF
v_gene: TRBV15
d_gene: TRBD1
j_gene: TRBJ2-6
abundance: few

CDR3nt: TGTGCCAGCAGTGATAAGACTAGCACAACCTACGAGCAGTACTTC
CDR3aa: CASSDKTSTTYEQYF
v_gene: TRBV25-1
d_gene: TRBD2
j_gene: TRBJ2-7
abundance: NA

CDR3nt: TGTGCCAGCAGCTCTCCGGGACTTGGAGAGACCCAGTACTTC
CDR3aa: CASSSPGLGETQYF
v_gene: TRBV14
d_gene: NA
j_gene: TRBJ2-5
abundance: NA

CDR3nt: TGTGCCAGCAGTTACTCGCTAGCGGGCAGCTACAATGAGCAGTTCTTC
CDR3aa: CASSYSLAGSYNEQFF
v_gene: TRBV6-5
d_gene: TRBD2
j_gene: TRBJ2-1
abundance: NA

CDR3nt: TGCGCCAGCCACTTACCGGTCGACGGGGAGCTGTTTTTT
CDR3aa: CASHLPVDGELFF
v_gene: TRBV5-1
d_gene: NA
j_gene: TRBJ2-2
abundance: NA

CDR3nt: TGTGCCAGCAGCTTAGAAGCGGGAGGGGGCAAAGGGGAGCTGTTTTTT
CDR3aa: CASSLEAGGGKGELFF
v_gene: TRBV7-2
d_gene: TRBD2
j_gene: TRBJ2-2
abundance: NA

CDR3nt: TGTGCCAGCAGCGTAGCGGGGGACGTGGGGGCCAACGTCCTGACTTTC
CDR3aa: CASSVAGDVGANVLTF
v_gene: TRBV9
d_gene: NA
j_gene: TRBJ2-6
abundance: few

CDR3nt: TGTGCCAGCAGCTTCCCGACAGGGGTGGAGACCCAGTACTTC
CDR3aa: CASSFPTGVETQYF
v_gene: TRBV5-6
d_gene: TRBD1
j_gene: TRBJ2-5
abundance: few

CDR3nt: TGTGCCAGCAGCTTCAACAGGGGGGTGACTGTCAATCAGCCCCAGCATTTT
CDR3aa: CASSFNRGVTVNQPQHF
v_gene: TRBV7-2
d_gene: TRBD1
j_gene: TRBJ1-5
abundance: NA

CDR3nt: TGTGCCAGCAGCTTTAGTGAGGAGCTGTTTTTT
CDR3aa: CASSFSEELFF
v_gene: TRBV5-6
d_gene: NA
j_gene: TRBJ2-2
abundance: NA

CDR3nt: TGTGCCAGCAGCTTTCGGAGGACAGGGAACGAGCAGTACTTC
CDR3aa: CASSFRRTGNEQYF
v_gene: TRBV7-2
d_gene: TRBD1
j_gene: TRBJ2-7
abundance: few

CDR3nt: TGTGCCAGTCTCGAGAACTATGGCTACACCTTC
CDR3aa: CASLENYGYTF
v_gene: TRBV19
d_gene: NA
j_gene: TRBJ1-2
abundance: few

CDR3nt: TGTGCCAGTAGTACCGCGGACAGGACCCTCACTGAAGCTTTCTTT
CDR3aa: CASSTADRTLTEAFF
v_gene: TRBV19
d_gene: TRBD1
j_gene: TRBJ1-1
abundance: NA

CDR3nt: TGTGCCAGCAGTTGGGACAGAAGCTCCTACGAGCAGTACTTC
CDR3aa: CASSWDRSSYEQYF
v_gene: TRBV28
d_gene: TRBD1
j_gene: TRBJ2-7
abundance: NA

CDR3nt: TGTGCCATTCTGGAGGGGGCGCAAGAGACCCAGTACTTC
CDR3aa: CAILEGAQETQYF
v_gene: TRBV7-9
d_gene: NA
j_gene: TRBJ2-5
abundance: NA

CDR3nt: TGTGCCAGCAGTGGTTGGAGCTCCTACGAGCAGTACTTC
CDR3aa: CASSGWSSYEQYF
v_gene: TRBV28
d_gene: NA
j_gene: TRBJ2-7
abundance: few

CDR3nt: TGTGCCAGCAGTGACGGTCATCCAGGAGCTTTCTTT
CDR3aa: CASSDGHPGAFF
v_gene: TRBV6-1
d_gene: NA
j_gene: TRBJ1-1
abundance: NA

CDR3nt: TGTGCCAGCAGTTACTCGTCCGACACTGAAGCTTTCTTT
CDR3aa: CASSYSSDTEAFF
v_gene: TRBV6-5
d_gene: NA
j_gene: TRBJ1-1
abundance: few

CDR3nt: TGTGCCAGCAGTAAGCAGGGAAGTGGCTACGAGCAGTACTTC
CDR3aa: CASSKQGSGYEQYF
v_gene: TRBV28
d_gene: NA
j_gene: TRBJ2-7
abundance: NA

CDR3nt: TGTGCCAGCAGCTCAACCACCGGGACTATTCAAGAGACCCAGTACTTC
CDR3aa: CASSSTTGTIQETQYF
v_gene: TRBV13
d_gene: TRBD2
j_gene: TRBJ2-5
abundance: NA

CDR3nt: TGTGCCAGCAGTACACAGGGGGCTACTAATGAAAAACTGTTTTTT
CDR3aa: CASSTQGATNEKLFF
v_gene: TRBV7-2
d_gene: TRBD1
j_gene: TRBJ1-4
abundance: few

CDR3nt: TGTGCCAGCAGCTTGGCAGGTGGGACCGGGGAGCTGTTTTTT
CDR3aa: CASSLAGGTGELFF
v_gene: TRBV5-4
d_gene: NA
j_gene: TRBJ2-2
abundance: NA

CDR3nt: TGTGCCAGCAGCCAAGCGACTAGCGGGACCCTCTCCTACGAGCAGTACTTC
CDR3aa: CASSQATSGTLSYEQYF
v_gene: TRBV14
d_gene: TRBD2
j_gene: TRBJ2-7
abundance: few

CDR3nt: TGTGCCGGACAGGGGGGCAATCAGCCCCAGCATTTT
CDR3aa: CAGQGGNQPQHF
v_gene: TRBV28
d_gene: TRBD1
j_gene: TRBJ1-5
abundance: many

CDR3nt: TGTGCCAGCTCTGGACAGAGCACAGATACGCAGTATTTT
CDR3aa: CASSGQSTDTQYF
v_gene: TRBV18
d_gene: NA
j_gene: TRBJ2-3
abundance: NA